What follows are 25 T cell receptor beta chains derived from one specimen sequenced in a study of T cells in Graves' hyperthyroidism and ophthalmopathy. RNA transcripts yielded amplified TCR beta CDR3 regions. The HTBI set primed first-round TCR CDR3 RT-PCR. TCRdb ran MiXCR on the multiplex PCR reads and lists one entry per CDR3 protein. Of about 380,000 distinct CDR3 sequences detected, about 15% appear once; the ten largest clones hold around 19%. The sequenced material came from blood. These receptors were obtained from a woman aged 25 to 39 with Graves' ophthalmopathy.

The sample holds many counts of this clonotype. J is TRBJ2-3 and V is TRBV6-1; TRBD1 agrees at 7 bases. V was clipped by 5 bases and J by 6 bases; unmatched bases: 5. Germline CDR1 MNHNS, CDR2 SASEGT. The CDR3 extends over 13 amino acids. CDR3 sequence: CASSRDRGDTQYF. In DNA form, the CDR3 reads TGTGCCAGCAGTCGGGACAGAGGGGATACGCAGTATTTT.

This chain joins TRBV6-1 and TRBJ1-5; D is ambiguous. Trimming took off 6 bases at V and 1 base at J, with 7 bases between the two ends. The germline CDR1 and CDR2 sequences are MNHNS and SASEGT. The CDR3 runs to 13 residues. This CDR3 is CASRPPSNQPQHF. The DNA for the CDR3 is TGTGCCAGCAGGCCCCCAAGCAATCAGCCCCAGCATTTT.

J is TRBJ2-7 and V is TRBV20-1; D uncertain. CDR3 length: 13 residues. CDR1 is DFQATT and CDR2 is SNEGSKA in the germline V gene (reference sequence). V was pared by 5 bases and J by 7 bases, with 18 bases between. CDR3 DNA: TGCAGTGCTTTTTACCCGCCCTTCTGGGAGCAGTACTTC. This encodes CSAFYPPFWEQYF.

This clonotype has only a few counts. The rearrangement uses TRBV27 and TRBJ2-1, with 9 bases matching TRBD1. Germline lookup yields CDR1 MNHEY and CDR2 SMNVEV (reference sequence). The CDR3 totals 14 residues. Trimming cost V 6 bases and J 6 bases; bases outside gene matches: 6. DNA for the CDR3: TGTGCCAGCAGAAACAGGGGGCTTCGCAATGAGCAGTTCTTC. It encodes CASRNRGLRNEQFF.

In this sample, this clonotype turned up a few times. The chain joins TRBV6-5 to TRBJ2-2; D is perhaps TRBD2 (6 bases). CDR1 is MNHEY and CDR2 is SVGAGI in the germline V gene. The V and J ends lost 0 bases and 5 bases respectively, with 13 bases between them. The CDR3 loop spans 16 amino acids. The CDR3 region is CASSYSGGARTGELFF. The CDR3 nucleotides read TGTGCCAGCAGTTACTCGGGCGGGGCGCGGACCGGGGAGCTGTTTTTT.

This clonotype was seen at least ten times. The chain is built from TRBV20-1 and TRBJ2-1, with 10 bases matching TRBD1. This CDR3 has 14 residues. Germline V gene sequence: CDR1 DFQATT, CDR2 SNEGSKA (reference sequence). J was trimmed by 5 bases and V by 6 bases; bases with no gene match: 7. The CDR3 loop reads CSAHWTGGNNEQFF. The CDR3 DNA follows: TGCAGTGCCCATTGGACAGGGGGGAACAATGAGCAGTTCTTC.

V and J are TRBV5-6 and TRBJ2-4; TRBD2 matches at 8 bases. With 2 bases clipped from V and 1 base from J, the junction kept 8 bases outside the gene matches. Per germline, CDR1 SGHDT and CDR2 YYEEEE. The CDR3 has 17 residues. CDR3 residues: CASSFRRGGRAKNIQYF. The CDR3 bases are TGTGCCAGCAGCTTTCGTCGGGGGGGGCGCGCCAAAAACATTCAGTACTTC.

In this sample, this clonotype turned up many times. V gene TRBV20-1 combines with J gene TRBJ2-1, with 9 bases fitting TRBD1. This CDR3 spans 15 amino acids. Germline values: CDR1 DFQATT, CDR2 SNEGSKA (reference sequence). Losses at the gene ends were 0 bases for V and 7 bases for J; bases not matched to a gene: 7. For the CDR3, the DNA is TGCAGTGCTAGAGAGACCGGGACAGGGAAAAATGAGCAGTTCTTC. Protein sequence: CSARETGTGKNEQFF.

The rearrangement joins TRBV19 to TRBJ1-5, with 8 bases aligning to TRBD1. V lost 3 bases, J lost 6 bases, and 4 bases stayed unmatched. This CDR3 contains 14 residues. Germline V lookup: CDR1 LNHDA, CDR2 SQIVND (reference sequence). CDR3 region: CASSILQGGQPQHF. In DNA form, the CDR3 reads TGTGCCAGTAGTATCCTACAGGGGGGTCAGCCCCAGCATTTT.

In its sample, this clonotype was seen many times. The V call is TRBV30, the J call TRBJ2-1; D is unresolved. The V gene lost 4 bases and the J gene lost 8 bases, with 9 bases spanning the gap. CDR1 and CDR2 (germline): GTSNPN, SVGIG (reference sequence). The CDR3 covers 11 residues. The DNA for the CDR3 is TGTGCCTGGAATAGGGTGCATGAGCAGTTCTTC. It encodes CAWNRVHEQFF.

The rearrangement uses TRBV5-5 and TRBJ2-4; TRBD2 might be the D (5 bases). The CDR3 has 15 amino acids. Trimming left V 5 bases short and J 6 bases short, with 18 bases between. The germline V gene has CDR1 SGHKS and CDR2 YYEKEE (reference sequence). The CDR3 sequence is CASRTDLFEGNIQYF. CDR3 in DNA: TGTGCCAGCAGGACGGACCTCTTTGAGGGAAACATTCAGTACTTC.

This clonotype was counted ten times or more. The rearrangement uses TRBV28 and TRBJ2-3; D is unclear. V was trimmed by 4 bases and J by 5 bases, leaving 25 bases between them. This CDR3 has 18 amino acids. Germline V lookup: CDR1 MDHEN, CDR2 SYDVKM. CDR3 sequence reads: CASSSSSFTEPSRDTQYF. CDR3 DNA: TGTGCCAGCAGTTCATCCTCCTTTACAGAGCCCAGTAGAGATACGCAGTATTTT.

This clonotype was counted ten times or more. CDR3 DNA sequence: TGTGCCAGCAGTATAAATCAAGAGACCCAGTACTTC. It is translated as CASSINQETQYF. The V and J genes are TRBV28 and TRBJ2-5; no clear D. CDR1 and CDR2 (germline): MDHEN, SYDVKM. The CDR3 runs 12 residues. The V end was cut by 5 bases, the J end by 2 bases, with 6 bases between.

This clonotype was observed at least ten times. The chain links TRBV18 to TRBJ1-3; 7 bases match TRBD1. The CDR3 is 15 residues long. CDR1 is KGHSH and CDR2 is LQKENI in the germline V gene. The V and J ends lost 3 bases and 2 bases, in that order; junction bases with no gene match: 4. The CDR3 here is CASSPTGSTGNTIYF. CDR3 nucleotides: TGTGCCAGCTCACCGACAGGGAGTACTGGAAACACCATATATTTT.

This clonotype was picked up many times. CDR3 coding DNA: TGTGCCAGCAGTTTGGGGGCGAGGGCTTTCTTT. Translation gives CASSLGARAFF. The chain employs TRBV28 and TRBJ1-1; possibly TRBD1 for D (6 bases). Trimming stripped 3 bases from V and 11 bases from J, with 10 bases between. The CDR3 is made up of 11 amino acids. Germline CDR1 is MDHEN and CDR2 is SYDVKM.

At least ten counts were recorded for this clonotype. The V call is TRBV11-2, the J call TRBJ2-3; tentatively, D is TRBD1 (7 bases). Germline V gives CDR1 SGHAT, CDR2 FQNNGV. This CDR3 has 16 residues. V was cut by 3 bases and J by 3 bases, with 16 bases left in between. CDR3: CASSLSRRGRTDTQYF. The CDR3 DNA is TGTGCCAGCAGCTTGAGTCGGAGGGGGCGAACAGATACGCAGTATTTT.

Concerning this clonotype itself: A much larger clone differs from this one at a single base, so this may be a read error. The rearrangement uses TRBV24-1 and TRBJ1-5; no definite D call. The CDR3 runs to 16 residues. CDR1 and CDR2 (germline): KGHDR, SFDVKD. CDR3 coding DNA: TGTGCCACCAGTGATTTGCCTTCCATAGTTGGGCAGCCCCGGCATTTT. Protein sequence: CATSDLPSIVGQPRHF.

This clonotype was seen repeatedly, ten times or more. The chain joins TRBV7-9 to TRBJ1-1; 7 bases are shared with TRBD1. Germline V CDR1 and CDR2: SEHNR, FQNEAQ (reference sequence). This CDR3 region has 14 residues. V lost 2 bases and J lost 4; bases outside the gene matches: 4. CDR3 sequence: CASSLLTGSTEAFF. The CDR3 nucleotides read TGTGCCAGCAGCTTATTGACAGGGTCCACTGAAGCTTTCTTT.

About this clonotype itself: A much larger clonotype is one base distant, so this may be a read error. The chain links TRBV11-2 to TRBJ2-5; D is uncertain. This CDR3 contains 15 residues. Germline V lookup: CDR1 SGHAT, CDR2 FQNNGV. CDR3 sequence reads: CPSSVVGRGQETQYF. As DNA, the CDR3 is TGTCCCAGCAGCGTAGTCGGGCGCGGCCAAGAGACCCAGTACTTC.

Ten or more counts support this clonotype. The V call is TRBV27, the J call TRBJ1-4; a weak D match, TRBD1 (5 bases). Trimming removed 5 bases from V and 0 bases from J, with 13 bases in between. CDR3 length equals 16 residues. Germline V gene data show CDR1 as MNHEY and CDR2 as SMNVEV (reference sequence). DNA for the CDR3: TGTGCCAGCAGTGGTTTAGGGGAACCAACTAATGAAAAACTGTTTTTT. It is translated as CASSGLGEPTNEKLFF. The variable domain in full, with the rest retrieved from reference TRBV27 and TRBJ1-4, is EAQVTQNPRYLITVTGKKLTVTCSQNMNHEYMSWYRQDPGLGLRQIYYSMNVEVTDKGDVPEGYKVSRKEKRNFPLILESPSPNQTSLYFCASSGLGEPTNEKLFFGSGTQLSVL.

The chain employs TRBV27 and TRBJ1-2, with D perhaps TRBD1 (5 bases). V lost 2 bases to trimming and J lost 9 bases, with 22 bases between them. Germline V CDR1 and CDR2: MNHEY, SMNVEV (reference sequence). The CDR3 loop spans 16 amino acids. CDR3 protein: CASSLNLPGRSQRYTF. The CDR3 DNA sequence: TGTGCCAGCAGTTTAAACCTTCCGGGACGGTCTCAACGCTACACCTTC.

In its sample, this clonotype was seen many times. V and J are TRBV5-6 and TRBJ1-5, with unresolved D. The CDR3 length is 14 residues. Per the germline V gene, CDR1 is SGHDT and CDR2 is YYEEEE. V shed 4 bases and J shed 4 bases, with 12 bases lying between them. The CDR3 DNA reads TGTGCCAGCAGCGCACCGGGAGCAAATCAGCCCCAGCATTTT. Its translation is CASSAPGANQPQHF. Supplemented by reference TRBV5-6 and TRBJ1-5, the full variable domain reads DAGVTQSPTHLIKTRGQQVTLRCSPKSGHDTVSWYQQALGQGPQFIFQYYEEEERQRGNFPDRFSGHQFPNYSSELNVNALLLGDSALYLCASSAPGANQPQHFGDGTRLSIL.

This clonotype was recorded at least ten times. The V gene is TRBV5-5, the J gene TRBJ1-5, with D unresolved. V lost 0 bases, J lost 0 bases, and 10 bases lay in between. CDR3 size: 16 residues. In germline, CDR1 is SGHKS, CDR2 YYEKEE (reference sequence). This CDR3 reads CASSLEGRFSNQPQHF. The CDR3 DNA reads TGTGCCAGCAGCTTGGAGGGTCGGTTTAGCAATCAGCCCCAGCATTTT.

The J gene is TRBJ2-5, the V gene TRBV9; possible D gene TRBD1, 6 bases. Looked up from germline, CDR1 is SGDLS and CDR2 is YYNGEE. The CDR3 extends over 14 amino acids. Trimming removed 2 bases at V and 3 bases at J, with 11 bases between. This chain's CDR3 is CASSVGTRKETQYF. For the CDR3, the DNA is TGTGCCAGCAGCGTCGGGACACGTAAAGAGACCCAGTACTTC.

The table lists this clonotype with a few counts. V usage is TRBV2 and J usage is TRBJ1-6; the match to TRBD1 covers 7 bases. The length of the CDR3 is 15 residues. The V gene end was trimmed by 6 bases and the J gene end by 10 bases; junction bases not matched to a gene: 12. The V gene's germline CDR1 is SNHLY and CDR2 FYNNEI. The CDR3: CASRGDRAFGSPLHF. In nucleotides, the CDR3 is TGTGCCAGCAGGGGTGACAGGGCTTTTGGGTCACCCCTCCACTTT.